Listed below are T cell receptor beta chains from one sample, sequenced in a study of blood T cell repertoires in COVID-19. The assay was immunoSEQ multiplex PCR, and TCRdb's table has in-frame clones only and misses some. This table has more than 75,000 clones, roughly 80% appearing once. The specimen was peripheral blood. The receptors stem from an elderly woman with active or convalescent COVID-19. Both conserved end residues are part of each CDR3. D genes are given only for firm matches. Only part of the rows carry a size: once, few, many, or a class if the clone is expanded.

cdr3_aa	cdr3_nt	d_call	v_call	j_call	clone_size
CASKAGGGTGELFF	TGTGCCAGCAAGGCGGGAGGGGGAACCGGGGAGCTGTTTTTT	TRBD2	TRBV2	TRBJ2-2	few
CASSYLGTFQETQYF	TGTGCCAGCAGTTATTTGGGGACTTTCCAAGAGACCCAGTACTTC	-	TRBV6-2/TRBV6-3	TRBJ2-5	-
CASSTMTGDTDTQYF	TGTGCCAGTAGTACGATGACAGGCGACACAGATACGCAGTATTTT	-	TRBV19	TRBJ2-3	-
CASKTGGTEAFF	TGTGCCAGCAAAACAGGGGGGACTGAAGCTTTCTTT	TRBD1	TRBV6-5	TRBJ1-1	few
CSVDRQGRNEQFF	TGCAGCGTTGATCGGCAGGGGCGGAATGAGCAGTTCTTC	-	TRBV29-1	TRBJ2-1	-
CASRGQGPNQPQHF	TGTGCCAGCAGGGGACAAGGGCCCAATCAGCCCCAGCATTTT	-	TRBV6-5	TRBJ1-5	-
CASSQVSGGYTGYTF	TGTGCCAGCAGCCAAGTGTCCGGGGGGTATACGGGCTACACCTTC	-	TRBV3-1/TRBV3-2	TRBJ1-2	few
CASSIPSGRVSNEQFF	TGTGCCAGTAGTATTCCTAGCGGGAGGGTTTCCAATGAGCAGTTCTTC	TRBD2	TRBV19	TRBJ2-1	-
CASSTTGTQGSREYF	TGTGCCAGTAGTACCACCGGGACTCAAGGATCTCGGGAGTATTTT	-	TRBV19	TRBJ2-3	-
CAISGGSHEQYF	TGTGCCATCTCGGGCGGGTCCCACGAGCAGTACTTC	-	TRBV6-5	TRBJ2-7	-
CASSQEQGAGGYEQYF	TGTGCCAGCAGCCAGGAACAGGGGGCCGGTGGCTACGAGCAGTACTTC	TRBD1	TRBV3-1/TRBV3-2	TRBJ2-7	-
CASSPFTGTGNTIYF	TGTGCCAGCTCACCGTTTACAGGGACTGGAAACACCATATATTTT	-	TRBV18	TRBJ1-3	-
CASSWMSSGVVDPGELFF	TGTGCCAGCAGCTGGATGTCCTCAGGGGTTGTTGATCCCGGGGAGCTGTTTTTT	-	TRBV7-2	TRBJ2-2	-
CATARSGDLEAFF	TGTGCTACAGCCCGGTCAGGGGATTTAGAAGCTTTCTTT	-	TRBV12-3/TRBV12-4	TRBJ1-1	-
CATSDLTKRAGARYEQYF	TGTGCCACCAGTGATTTGACGAAGCGAGCGGGGGCTCGTTACGAGCAGTACTTC	TRBD2	TRBV24-1	TRBJ2-7	-
CASSHNAGGEQYF	TGTGCCAGCAGTCACAATGCCGGAGGGGAGCAGTACTTC	-	TRBV6-5	TRBJ2-7	-
CAWSVPWGGQETQYF	TGTGCCTGGAGTGTACCTTGGGGGGGCCAAGAGACCCAGTACTTC	TRBD2	TRBV30	TRBJ2-5	-
CASSTGVNYGYTF	TGTGCCAGCAGTACAGGGGTCAACTATGGCTACACCTTC	TRBD1	TRBV6-5	TRBJ1-2	-
CASSESGTGGYEQYF	TGTGCCAGCAGTGAATCGGGGACAGGGGGCTACGAGCAGTACTTC	TRBD1	TRBV6-1	TRBJ2-7	-
CASSVNGAGPGYEQYF	TGTGCCAGCAGTGTGAATGGTGCAGGGCCAGGCTACGAGCAGTACTTC	-	TRBV6-1	TRBJ2-7	once
CASSDGGGFNEQFF	TGTGCCAGCAGCGACGGCGGGGGCTTCAATGAGCAGTTCTTC	-	TRBV9	TRBJ2-1	few
CASSPGGKRPAWTGELFF	TGTGCCAGCAGCCCCGGAGGGAAGAGGCCGGCGTGGACCGGGGAGCTGTTTTTT	-	TRBV11-2	TRBJ2-2	-
CASSLRETQYF	TGTGCCAGCAGCTTACGGGAGACCCAGTACTTC	-	TRBV11-2	TRBJ2-5	few
CAISAQDRGGYTF	TGTGCCATCAGCGCGCAGGACAGGGGTGGCTACACCTTC	TRBD1	TRBV10-3	TRBJ1-2	-
CASTETRVETQYF	TGTGCCAGCACCGAAACCAGGGTGGAGACCCAGTACTTC	-	TRBV7-6	TRBJ2-5	-
CASSQELSGFWPQHF	TGCGCCAGCAGCCAAGAGTTGTCAGGTTTTTGGCCCCAGCATTTT	-	TRBV4-1	TRBJ1-5	few
CASKKTTQVTQYF	TGTGCCAGTAAAAAGACCACTCAGGTGACCCAGTACTTC	-	TRBV19	TRBJ2-5	once
CASSAGQGVKGNQPQHF	TGTGCCAGTAGTGCGGGACAGGGGGTAAAGGGCAATCAGCCCCAGCATTTT	TRBD1	TRBV19	TRBJ1-5	-
CASGRGTTPNTEAFF	TGTGCCAGTGGTCGGGGAACTACCCCTAACACTGAAGCTTTCTTT	-	TRBV28	TRBJ1-1	-
CASRGQGMNEQYF	TGTGCCAGCAGGGGACAGGGCATGAACGAGCAGTACTTC	TRBD1	TRBV11-1	TRBJ2-7	-
CASSQTGGRNTGELFF	TGTGCCAGCAGCCAGACAGGGGGCCGGAACACCGGGGAGCTGTTTTTT	TRBD1	TRBV7-6	TRBJ2-2	-
CASTPQLGGLHEAFF	TGCGCCAGCACCCCACAGTTGGGGGGGCTTCATGAAGCTTTCTTT	-	TRBV5-1	TRBJ1-1	-
CASTNRPSGGIRTDTQYF	TGTGCCAGCACCAATCGACCCTCCGGGGGGATTAGGACAGATACGCAGTATTTT	-	TRBV21-1	TRBJ2-3	-
CSASGSSGQGAEAFF	TGCAGTGCTAGTGGCTCCTCGGGACAGGGGGCTGAAGCTTTCTTT	TRBD1	TRBV20-1	TRBJ1-1	-
CSVEDHEETQYF	TGCAGCGTTGAAGATCATGAGGAGACCCAGTACTTC	-	TRBV29-1	TRBJ2-5	-
CASSYSLASGRDTQYF	TGTGCCAGCAGCTACAGCTTGGCTAGCGGGAGAGATACGCAGTATTTT	TRBD2	TRBV5-4	TRBJ2-3	-
CASSLGGGPYEQYF	TGTGCCAGCAGCTTGGGGGGGGGTCCCTACGAGCAGTACTTC	TRBD2	TRBV7-2	TRBJ2-7	once
CASSEGQGWVTEAFF	TGTGCCAGCAGTGAGGGACAGGGGTGGGTCACTGAAGCTTTCTTT	TRBD1	TRBV2	TRBJ1-1	-
CASSPDTSYGYTF	TGTGCCAGCAGCCCTGACACCAGCTATGGCTACACCTTC	-	TRBV11-2	TRBJ1-2	-
CASSQLLGQGGSYYEQYF	TGTGCCAGCAGCCAACTGCTGGGCCAGGGAGGTAGCTACTACGAGCAGTACTTC	-	TRBV3-1/TRBV3-2	TRBJ2-7	-
CASSPKWSNQPQHF	TGTGCCAGCAGCCCTAAGTGGAGCAATCAGCCCCAGCATTTT	-	TRBV3-1/TRBV3-2	TRBJ1-5	-
CASSVGQGGYTF	TGTGCCAGCAGCGTCGGGCAGGGGGGCTACACCTTC	-	TRBV6-5	TRBJ1-2	-
CASSFFTGGETQYF	TGTGCCAGCAGCTTCTTTACGGGGGGAGAGACCCAGTACTTC	TRBD2	TRBV7-9	TRBJ2-5	-
CASSQVGTGFYEQYF	TGTGCCAGCAGCCAAGTCGGGACAGGGTTTTACGAGCAGTACTTC	TRBD1	TRBV3-1/TRBV3-2	TRBJ2-7	-
CSGVTGPGEKLFF	TGCAGCGGCGTAACAGGGCCGGGTGAAAAACTGTTTTTT	-	TRBV29-1	TRBJ1-4	-
CASSLDGAGATDTQYF	TGCGCCAGCAGCTTGGATGGGGCCGGAGCCACAGATACGCAGTATTTT	-	TRBV5-1	TRBJ2-3	-
CASSQDAGGRMAETQYF	TGCGCCAGCAGCCAAGATGCGGGTGGACGGATGGCAGAGACCCAGTACTTC	-	TRBV4-3	TRBJ2-5	-
CASSEVGTGDSPLHF	TGTGCCAGCAGCGAAGTCGGGACAGGGGATTCACCCCTCCACTTT	TRBD1	TRBV7-9	TRBJ1-6	-
CASSVVIPGGLNNEQFF	TGTGCCAGCAGCGTAGTCATTCCGGGAGGGCTTAACAATGAGCAGTTCTTC	TRBD2	TRBV9	TRBJ2-1	-
CASREGAVTDTQYF	TGTGCCAGCAGGGAGGGAGCGGTCACAGATACGCAGTATTTT	-	TRBV7-9	TRBJ2-3	few
CATQLRVHEQYF	TGTGCCACCCAATTGAGGGTCCACGAGCAGTACTTC	-	TRBV6-5	TRBJ2-7	-
CASSLLPDRVSYEQYF	TGTGCCAGCAGCCTCCTACCGGACAGAGTCTCCTACGAGCAGTACTTC	-	TRBV11-2	TRBJ2-7	-
CASSRTGQGVAAGEQYF	TGCGCCAGCAGCCGCACGGGGCAGGGGGTTGCAGCGGGCGAGCAGTACTTC	-	TRBV5-1	TRBJ2-7	few
CARLTGVTEAFF	TGTGCCAGACTGACAGGGGTCACTGAAGCTTTCTTT	TRBD1	TRBV6-4	TRBJ1-1	-
CASSLGQGPYEQYF	TGCGCCAGCAGCTTGGGACAGGGCCCCTACGAGCAGTACTTC	TRBD1	TRBV5-1	TRBJ2-7	-
CASSDRQAGYTF	TGTGCCAGCAGTGATCGGCAGGCTGGCTACACCTTC	-	TRBV6-1	TRBJ1-2	once
CASSQYPDSFYEQYF	TGTGCCAGCAGCCAATACCCGGACTCCTTTTACGAGCAGTACTTC	-	TRBV27	TRBJ2-7	-
CASRGTSSFYGYTF	TGTGCCAGCAGAGGGACTTCCAGTTTCTATGGCTACACCTTC	-	TRBV6-5	TRBJ1-2	-
CASLLNEKLFF	TGTGCCAGCCTACTAAATGAAAAACTGTTTTTT	-	TRBV28	TRBJ1-4	-